This T cell receptor beta chain was sequenced during a study of early T cells in non-severe SARS-CoV-2 infection. For the study at large: The study sequenced bulk RNA from unsorted whole blood, with chains unpaired. General study findings and limits: Sequences matched to VDJdb favored anti-spike CD8 responses, while private and CD4 specificities were missed.

This clonotype occurred a few times. Its target is not known. Individual cDNA molecules carried attached unique molecular identifiers. Via MiXCR, TCRdb re-called the 5' RACE reads, giving one row per CDR3 protein. Among some 26,000 distinct CDR3 sequences, nearly 5% were seen once, and the ten largest hold 5% to 7.5%. The length of the CDR3 is 15 residues. V dropped 1 base and J dropped 1 base, with 10 bases sitting between them. Germline V gene sequence: CDR1 SGHAT, CDR2 FQNNGV. The sequenced sample was whole blood. This receptor was taken from an adult who was a healthcare worker with PCR-confirmed SARS-CoV-2 infection or an uninfected control (not recorded which). This rearrangement joins TRBV11-2 to TRBJ1-2, with D maybe TRBD1 (5 bases). The CDR3 reads CASSLGQGGNYGYTF. The CDR3, as DNA: TGTGCCAGCAGCTTAGGCCAGGGCGGTAACTATGGCTACACCTTC. The full variable domain, rest sourced from reference TRBV11-2 and TRBJ1-2, is EAGVAQSPRYKIIEKRQSVAFWCNPISGHATLYWYQQILGQGPKLLIQFQNNGVVDDSQLPKDRFSAERLKGVDSTLKIQPAKLEDSAVYLCASSLGQGGNYGYTFGSGTRLTVV.